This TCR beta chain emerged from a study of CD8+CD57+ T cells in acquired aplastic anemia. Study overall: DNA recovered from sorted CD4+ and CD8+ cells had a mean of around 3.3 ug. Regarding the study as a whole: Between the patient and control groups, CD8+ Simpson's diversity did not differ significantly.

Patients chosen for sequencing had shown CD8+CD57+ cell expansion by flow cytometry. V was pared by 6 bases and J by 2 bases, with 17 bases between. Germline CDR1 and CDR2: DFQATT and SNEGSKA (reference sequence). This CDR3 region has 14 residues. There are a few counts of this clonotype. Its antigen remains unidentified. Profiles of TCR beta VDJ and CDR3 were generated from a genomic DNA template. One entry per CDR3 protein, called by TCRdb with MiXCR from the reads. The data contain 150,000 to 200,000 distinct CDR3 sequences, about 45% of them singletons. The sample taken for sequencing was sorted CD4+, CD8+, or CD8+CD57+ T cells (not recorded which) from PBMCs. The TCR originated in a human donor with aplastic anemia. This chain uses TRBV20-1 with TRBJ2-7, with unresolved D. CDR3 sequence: CSAPQLGATYEQYF. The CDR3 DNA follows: TGCAGTGCCCCCCAATTGGGCGCTACCTACGAGCAGTACTTC.